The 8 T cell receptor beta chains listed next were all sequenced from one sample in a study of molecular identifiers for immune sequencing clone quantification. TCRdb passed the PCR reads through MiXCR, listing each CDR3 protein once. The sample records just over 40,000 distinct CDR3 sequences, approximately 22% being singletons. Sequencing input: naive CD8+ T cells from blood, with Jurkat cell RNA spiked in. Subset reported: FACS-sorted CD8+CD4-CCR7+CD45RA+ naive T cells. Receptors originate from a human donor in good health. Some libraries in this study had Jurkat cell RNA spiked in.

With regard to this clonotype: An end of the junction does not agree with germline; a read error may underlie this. Written as DNA, the CDR3 is TGCGCCAGCCGCCAAGATCATAAGGGACTAGCGGGAGAGGGCATTCAGTACTTC. It yields the protein CASRQDHKGLAGEGIQYF. The chain is built from TRBV4-3 and TRBJ2-4, with TRBD2 identical over 14 bases. In germline, CDR1 is LGHNA, CDR2 YSLEER. The CDR3 spans 18 residues.

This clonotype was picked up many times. The CDR3 loop reads CASSQEDWDTQYF. CDR3 DNA: TGTGCCAGCAGCCAAGAAGATTGGGATACGCAGTATTTT. The chain recombines TRBV14 with TRBJ2-3; no firm D call. The CDR3 has 13 amino acids. The V and J ends lost 0 bases and 6 bases respectively, with 7 bases between them. Germline V gene data show CDR1 as SGHDN and CDR2 as FVKESK.

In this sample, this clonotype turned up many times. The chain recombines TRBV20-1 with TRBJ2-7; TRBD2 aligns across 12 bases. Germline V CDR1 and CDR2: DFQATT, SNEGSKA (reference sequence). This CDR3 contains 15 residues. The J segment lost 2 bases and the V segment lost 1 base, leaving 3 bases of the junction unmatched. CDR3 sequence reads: CSARVRTSGTYEQYF. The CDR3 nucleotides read TGCAGTGCTAGAGTTCGGACTAGCGGGACCTACGAGCAGTACTTC.

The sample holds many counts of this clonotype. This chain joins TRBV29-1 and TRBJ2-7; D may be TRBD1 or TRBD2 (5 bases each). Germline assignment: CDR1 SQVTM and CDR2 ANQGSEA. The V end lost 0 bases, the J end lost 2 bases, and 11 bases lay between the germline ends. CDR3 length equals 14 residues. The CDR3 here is CSVEDRDRPYEQYF. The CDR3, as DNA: TGCAGCGTTGAAGACAGGGACCGTCCCTACGAGCAGTACTTC.

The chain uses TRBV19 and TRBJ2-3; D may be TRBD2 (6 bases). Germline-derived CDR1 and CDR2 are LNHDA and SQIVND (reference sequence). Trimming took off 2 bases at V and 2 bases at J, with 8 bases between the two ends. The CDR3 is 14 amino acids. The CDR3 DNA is TGTGCCAGTAGTATATGGGGGGACACAGATACGCAGTATTTT. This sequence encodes CASSIWGDTDTQYF.

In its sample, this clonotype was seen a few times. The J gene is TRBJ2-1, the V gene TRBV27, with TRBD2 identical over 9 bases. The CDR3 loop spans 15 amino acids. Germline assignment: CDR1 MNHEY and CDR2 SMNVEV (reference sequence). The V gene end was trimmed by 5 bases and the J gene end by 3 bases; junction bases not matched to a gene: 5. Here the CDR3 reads CASSNRTSVYNEQFF. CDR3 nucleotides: TGTGCCAGCAGTAACCGGACTAGCGTCTACAATGAGCAGTTCTTC.

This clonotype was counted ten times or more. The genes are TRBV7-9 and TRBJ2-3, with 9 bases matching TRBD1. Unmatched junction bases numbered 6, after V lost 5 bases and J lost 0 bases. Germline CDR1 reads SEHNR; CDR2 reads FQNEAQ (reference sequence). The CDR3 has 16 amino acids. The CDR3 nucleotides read TGTGCCAGCAGCCTCCGAACAGGGGGCAGCACAGATACGCAGTATTTT. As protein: CASSLRTGGSTDTQYF.

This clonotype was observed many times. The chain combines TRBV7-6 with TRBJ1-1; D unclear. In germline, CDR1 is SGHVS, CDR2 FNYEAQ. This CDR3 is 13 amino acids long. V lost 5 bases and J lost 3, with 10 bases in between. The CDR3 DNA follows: TGTGCCAGCAGCCCCAACGTGGACACTGAAGCTTTCTTT. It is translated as CASSPNVDTEAFF.